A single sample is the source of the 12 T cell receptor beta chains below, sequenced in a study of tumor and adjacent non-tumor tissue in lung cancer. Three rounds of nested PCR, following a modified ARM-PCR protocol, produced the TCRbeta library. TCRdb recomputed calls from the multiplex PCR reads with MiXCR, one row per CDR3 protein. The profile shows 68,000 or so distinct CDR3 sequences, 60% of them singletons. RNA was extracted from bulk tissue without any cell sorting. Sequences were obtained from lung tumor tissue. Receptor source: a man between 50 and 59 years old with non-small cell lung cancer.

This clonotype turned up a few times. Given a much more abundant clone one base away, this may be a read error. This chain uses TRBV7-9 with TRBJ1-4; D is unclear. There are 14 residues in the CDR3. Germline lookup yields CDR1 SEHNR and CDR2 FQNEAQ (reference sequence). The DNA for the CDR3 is TGTGTCAGCATCGGAGTAGCAACTAATGAAAAACTGTTTTTT. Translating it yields CVSIGVATNEKLFF.

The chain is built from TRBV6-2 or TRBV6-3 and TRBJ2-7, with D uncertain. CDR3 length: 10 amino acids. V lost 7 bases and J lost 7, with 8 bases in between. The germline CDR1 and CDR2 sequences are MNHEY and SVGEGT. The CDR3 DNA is TGTGCCAGCACTTCCGTTGAGCAGTACTTC. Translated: CASTSVEQYF.

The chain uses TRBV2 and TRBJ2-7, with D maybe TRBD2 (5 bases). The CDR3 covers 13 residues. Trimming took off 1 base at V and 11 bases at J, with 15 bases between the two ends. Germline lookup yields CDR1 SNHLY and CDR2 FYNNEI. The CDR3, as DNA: TGTGCCAGCAGTGAAGTTCAGAGGGCCCCCAAGTACTTC. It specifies CASSEVQRAPKYF. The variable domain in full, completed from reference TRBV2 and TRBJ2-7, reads EPEVTQTPSHQVTQMGQEVILRCVPISNHLYFYWYRQILGQKVEFLVSFYNNEISEKSEIFDDQFSVERPDGSNFTLKIRSTKLEDSAMYFCASSEVQRAPKYFGPGTRLTVT.

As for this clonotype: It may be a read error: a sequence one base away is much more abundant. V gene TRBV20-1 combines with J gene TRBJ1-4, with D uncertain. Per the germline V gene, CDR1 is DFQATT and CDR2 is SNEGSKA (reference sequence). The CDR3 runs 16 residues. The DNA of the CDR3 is TGCAGTGCTGGAGATTTTCGGGCAGCAACTAATGAAAAACTGTTTTTT. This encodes CSAGDFRAATNEKLFF.

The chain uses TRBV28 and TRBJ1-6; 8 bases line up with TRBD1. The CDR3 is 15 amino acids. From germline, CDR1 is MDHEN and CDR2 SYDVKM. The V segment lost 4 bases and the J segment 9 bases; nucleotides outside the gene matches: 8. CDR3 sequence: CASSSVQGARSPLHF. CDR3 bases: TGTGCCAGCAGTTCCGTCCAGGGGGCGCGTTCACCCCTCCACTTT.

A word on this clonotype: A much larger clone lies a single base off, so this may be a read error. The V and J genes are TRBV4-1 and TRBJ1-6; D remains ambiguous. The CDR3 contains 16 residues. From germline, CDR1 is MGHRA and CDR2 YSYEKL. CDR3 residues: CASSQDLNIRNSLLHF. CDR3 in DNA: TGCGCCAGCAGCCAAGATTTGAACATTCGAAATTCACTCCTCCACTTT.

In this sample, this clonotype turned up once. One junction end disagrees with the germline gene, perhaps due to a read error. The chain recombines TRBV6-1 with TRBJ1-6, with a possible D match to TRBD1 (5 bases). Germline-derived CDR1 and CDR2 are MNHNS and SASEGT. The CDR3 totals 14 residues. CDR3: CASSVWTPNSPFHF. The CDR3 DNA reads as TGTGCCAGCAGTGTGTGGACACCCAATTCACCCTTCCACTTT.

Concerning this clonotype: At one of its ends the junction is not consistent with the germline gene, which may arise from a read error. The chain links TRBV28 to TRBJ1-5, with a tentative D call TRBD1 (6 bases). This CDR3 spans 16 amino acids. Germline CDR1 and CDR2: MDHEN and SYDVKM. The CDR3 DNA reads TGTGCAGGCAGTCCCCGGGCCCCCCAGGGGAGTCAGTCCCAGCATTTT. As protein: CAGSPRAPQGSQSQHF.

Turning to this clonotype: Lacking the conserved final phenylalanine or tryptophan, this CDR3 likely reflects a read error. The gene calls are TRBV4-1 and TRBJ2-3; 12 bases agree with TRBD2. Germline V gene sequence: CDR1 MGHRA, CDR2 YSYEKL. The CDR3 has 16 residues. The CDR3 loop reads CASSQELAGGLDTQYY. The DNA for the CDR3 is TGCGCCAGTAGCCAAGAACTAGCGGGAGGCTTGGATACGCAGTATTAT.

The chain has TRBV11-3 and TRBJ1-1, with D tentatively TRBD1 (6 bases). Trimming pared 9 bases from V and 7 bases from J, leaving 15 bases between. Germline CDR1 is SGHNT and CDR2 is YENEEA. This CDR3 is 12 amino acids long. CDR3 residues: CARSLGQFEAFF. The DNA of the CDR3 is TGTGCCAGGAGCCTAGGACAGTTTGAAGCTTTCTTT.

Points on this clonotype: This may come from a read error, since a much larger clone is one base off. CDR3 in DNA: TGCAACAGCAGACACGGGACTCGGGAAAAACTGTTTTTT. Its translation: CNSRHGTREKLFF. The rearrangement links TRBV1 to TRBJ1-4. TRBV1 is annotated as a pseudogene. The CDR3 has 13 residues.

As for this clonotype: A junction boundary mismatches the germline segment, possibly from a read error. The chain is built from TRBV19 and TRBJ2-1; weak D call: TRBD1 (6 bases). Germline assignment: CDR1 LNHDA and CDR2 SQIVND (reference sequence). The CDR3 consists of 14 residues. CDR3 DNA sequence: TGTGTCAGTAGTATCAGAGTCCAGGGGCATGAGCAGTTCTTC. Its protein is CVSSIRVQGHEQFF.